This is a list of T cell receptor beta chains from one sample in a study of CD8 T cells in ankylosing spondylitis. TCRdb fed the 5' RACE reads into MiXCR, producing one record per CDR3 protein. The data hold 150,000 or so distinct CDR3 sequences, with roughly 30% observed a single time. Material for sequencing was synovial fluid, either unsorted or a sorted T cell fraction (not recorded which). The receptor source for this set is a male donor with ankylosing spondylitis. Both conserved end residues are part of each CDR3. D genes are given only for firm matches. Size is stated for part of the rows, as once, few or many counts, or as a class when the clone is expanded.

D gene: .; J gene: TRBJ1-1; clone size: many; V gene: TRBV29-1; CDR3 protein: CSVESALTEAFF; CDR3 DNA: TGCAGCGTTGAGTCTGCCCTCACTGAAGCTTTCTTT
D gene: TRBD1; J gene: TRBJ2-1; clone size: few; V gene: TRBV20-1; CDR3 protein: CSARDPWNRQGYNEQFF; CDR3 DNA: TGCAGTGCTAGAGACCCCTGGAACCGACAGGGCTACAATGAGCAGTTCTTC
D gene: TRBD1; J gene: TRBJ1-5; clone size: .; V gene: TRBV20-1; CDR3 protein: CSARDRGQGQNQPQHF; CDR3 DNA: TGCAGTGCTAGAGATCGAGGACAGGGGCAAAATCAGCCCCAGCATTTT
D gene: TRBD1; J gene: TRBJ2-7; clone size: .; V gene: TRBV7-9; CDR3 protein: CASSRTGSGYEQYF; CDR3 DNA: TGTGCCAGCAGCCGGACAGGGTCGGGCTACGAGCAGTACTTC
D gene: TRBD2; J gene: TRBJ2-3; clone size: many; V gene: TRBV3-1; CDR3 protein: CASSQRGGVADTQYF; CDR3 DNA: TGTGCCAGCAGCCAACGCGGGGGGGTGGCAGATACGCAGTATTTT
D gene: TRBD2; J gene: TRBJ2-1; clone size: few; V gene: TRBV20-1; CDR3 protein: CSATQTSGRRNEQFF; CDR3 DNA: TGCAGTGCAACCCAGACTAGCGGAAGAAGGAATGAGCAGTTCTTC
D gene: .; J gene: TRBJ1-2; clone size: .; V gene: TRBV3-1; CDR3 protein: CASSLRGAPNYGYTF; CDR3 DNA: TGTGCCAGCAGCCTGCGCGGGGCGCCAAACTATGGCTACACCTTC
D gene: TRBD1; J gene: TRBJ1-2; clone size: few; V gene: TRBV7-2; CDR3 protein: CASSLGAGGYGYTF; CDR3 DNA: TGTGCCAGCAGCTTAGGGGCAGGGGGCTATGGCTACACCTTC
D gene: .; J gene: TRBJ2-5; clone size: few; V gene: TRBV5-1; CDR3 protein: CASSLTYGETQYF; CDR3 DNA: TGCGCCAGCAGCCTGACATATGGGGAGACCCAGTACTTC
D gene: TRBD1; J gene: TRBJ1-1; clone size: .; V gene: TRBV12-3/TRBV12-4; CDR3 protein: CASSLDRGRRTEAFF; CDR3 DNA: TGTGCCAGCAGTTTAGACAGGGGGCGAAGGACTGAAGCTTTCTTT
D gene: .; J gene: TRBJ2-2; clone size: few; V gene: TRBV6-4; CDR3 protein: CASSADTHTGELFF; CDR3 DNA: TGTGCCAGCAGCGCCGACACGCACACCGGGGAGCTGTTTTTT
D gene: TRBD2; J gene: TRBJ2-7; clone size: .; V gene: TRBV20-1; CDR3 protein: CSAKTSGRLLGSYEQYF; CDR3 DNA: TGCAGTGCTAAGACTAGCGGGAGGCTCCTCGGCTCCTACGAGCAGTACTTC
D gene: .; J gene: TRBJ1-6; clone size: once; V gene: TRBV5-6; CDR3 protein: CASSLRSARGYSPLHF; CDR3 DNA: TGTGCCAGCAGCTTGAGGTCCGCGAGGGGGTATTCACCCCTCCACTTT
D gene: .; J gene: TRBJ2-3; clone size: .; V gene: TRBV13; CDR3 protein: CASSLLQGLSDTQYF; CDR3 DNA: TGTGCCAGCAGCTTATTGCAGGGGTTGTCAGATACGCAGTATTTT
D gene: .; J gene: TRBJ1-3; clone size: .; V gene: TRBV7-3; CDR3 protein: CASSAGAGNTIYF; CDR3 DNA: TGTGCCAGCAGCGCCGGGGCTGGAAACACCATATATTTT
D gene: .; J gene: TRBJ1-6; clone size: .; V gene: TRBV3-1; CDR3 protein: CASSLEDSPLHF; CDR3 DNA: TGTGCCAGCAGCCTTGAGGATTCACCCCTCCACTTT
D gene: TRBD1; J gene: TRBJ2-3; clone size: .; V gene: TRBV2; CDR3 protein: CASSAGQGVWSDTQYF; CDR3 DNA: TGTGCCAGCAGTGCAGGGCAGGGGGTTTGGTCAGATACGCAGTATTTT
D gene: TRBD1; J gene: TRBJ1-1; clone size: .; V gene: TRBV9; CDR3 protein: CASSAPDRGPTEAFF; CDR3 DNA: TGTGCCAGCAGCGCGCCGGACAGGGGGCCCACTGAAGCTTTCTTT
D gene: TRBD2; J gene: TRBJ2-1; clone size: many; V gene: TRBV7-6; CDR3 protein: CASSLAAPGLAKGEQFF; CDR3 DNA: TGTGCCAGCAGCTTAGCGGCACCGGGACTAGCAAAGGGTGAGCAGTTCTTC
D gene: TRBD1; J gene: TRBJ1-5; clone size: few; V gene: TRBV28; CDR3 protein: CASDTGDQPQHF; CDR3 DNA: TGTGCCAGTGATACAGGGGACCAGCCCCAGCATTTT
D gene: .; J gene: TRBJ2-7; clone size: few; V gene: TRBV5-1; CDR3 protein: CASSPPDVRYEQYF; CDR3 DNA: TGCGCCAGCAGCCCTCCGGACGTCCGTTACGAGCAGTACTTC
D gene: TRBD1; J gene: TRBJ2-3; clone size: .; V gene: TRBV20-1; CDR3 protein: CSARGWGQGQDTQYF; CDR3 DNA: TGCAGTGCTAGAGGTTGGGGACAGGGGCAAGATACGCAGTATTTT
D gene: .; J gene: TRBJ2-7; clone size: .; V gene: TRBV11-3; CDR3 protein: CASSAQRGAYEQYF; CDR3 DNA: TGTGCCAGCAGCGCCCAACGGGGGGCTTACGAGCAGTACTTC
D gene: TRBD1; J gene: TRBJ1-5; clone size: many; V gene: TRBV28; CDR3 protein: CASSLTGSVGPQHF; CDR3 DNA: TGTGCCAGCAGCCTGACAGGGTCCGTGGGGCCCCAGCATTTT
D gene: TRBD1; J gene: TRBJ1-4; clone size: .; V gene: TRBV2; CDR3 protein: CASRLSQGPNEKLFF; CDR3 DNA: TGTGCCAGCAGACTCTCACAGGGGCCTAATGAAAAACTGTTTTTT
D gene: TRBD2; J gene: TRBJ2-1; clone size: .; V gene: TRBV4-2; CDR3 protein: CASSQGTSGGGNEQFF; CDR3 DNA: TGTGCCAGCAGCCAAGGGACTAGCGGGGGAGGTAATGAGCAGTTCTTC
D gene: .; J gene: TRBJ2-1; clone size: once; V gene: TRBV4-2; CDR3 protein: CASSPRGQGKSNEQFF; CDR3 DNA: TGTGCCAGCAGCCCCCGGGGGCAGGGGAAGAGCAATGAGCAGTTCTTC
D gene: TRBD1; J gene: TRBJ1-1; clone size: .; V gene: TRBV5-5; CDR3 protein: CASSLDRGSTEAFF; CDR3 DNA: TGTGCCAGCAGCTTGGACAGGGGATCCACTGAAGCTTTCTTT
D gene: .; J gene: TRBJ1-1; clone size: few; V gene: TRBV12-3/TRBV12-4; CDR3 protein: CASSRHGGRGAFF; CDR3 DNA: TGTGCCAGCAGTCGACATGGGGGACGTGGAGCTTTCTTT
D gene: TRBD2; J gene: TRBJ2-5; clone size: .; V gene: TRBV29-1; CDR3 protein: CSVGLAGGPETQYF; CDR3 DNA: TGCAGCGTCGGACTAGCGGGAGGGCCAGAGACCCAGTACTTC
D gene: .; J gene: TRBJ2-1; clone size: .; V gene: TRBV7-8; CDR3 protein: CASSFVSGPGYNEQFF; CDR3 DNA: TGTGCCAGCAGCTTTGTCTCGGGACCGGGCTACAATGAGCAGTTCTTC